A selection of T cell receptor beta chains follows, all from one sample in a study of radiotherapy plus CTLA-4 blockade in lung cancer. The table came from immunoSEQ multiplex PCR; TCRdb's copy has only in-frame clones and leaves some out. There are about 70,000 clones in the sample; approximately 79% occur only once, and 10% lies in the top ten. The sequencing used peripheral blood, collected from a patient treated with radiotherapy plus ipilimumab. Receptors originate from a human donor with non-small cell lung cancer who had a complete response to radiotherapy plus ipilimumab. Each CDR3 is given with its conserved first and last residue. D genes are given only for firm matches. Some rows mark clone size as missing; the rest say once, few, many or name a class of expanded clone.

D gene,V gene,J gene,clone size,CDR3 protein,CDR3 DNA
TRBD1,TRBV6-5,TRBJ1-1,-,CASSYNRGRPSTEAFF,TGTGCCAGCAGTTACAACAGGGGGCGCCCTTCCACTGAAGCTTTCTTT
-,TRBV29-1,TRBJ1-5,once,CSTGNQPQHF,TGCAGTACGGGGAATCAGCCCCAGCATTTT
-,TRBV5-8,TRBJ2-3,-,CASSFWGGGTATDTQYF,TGTGCCAGCAGCTTTTGGGGAGGGGGCACGGCCACAGATACGCAGTATTTT
TRBD2,TRBV5-1,TRBJ2-1,-,CASSSPAGGPYNEQFF,TGCGCCAGCAGCTCCCCCGCGGGAGGGCCCTACAATGAGCAGTTCTTC
TRBD1,TRBV30,TRBJ1-2,-,CAWRGTGGNYGYTF,TGTGCCTGGAGAGGGACAGGGGGAAACTATGGCTACACCTTC
-,TRBV19,TRBJ1-2,-,CASTPRRAGYGYTF,TGTGCCAGTACCCCCCGCCGGGCCGGCTATGGCTACACCTTC
TRBD1,TRBV5-1,TRBJ2-5,-,CASSFLGTGVRETQYF,TGCGCCAGCAGCTTCCTCGGGACAGGGGTTCGGGAGACCCAGTACTTC
-,TRBV6-1,TRBJ1-3,-,CASTLEGSSGNTIYF,TGTGCCAGCACCCTGGAGGGAAGTTCTGGAAACACCATATATTTT
-,TRBV2,TRBJ2-7,-,CASSGGGYQGRDSYEQYF,TGTGCCAGCAGTGGTGGGGGGTATCAGGGAAGAGATTCCTACGAGCAGTACTTC
-,TRBV15,TRBJ2-5,few,CATSRGDNQETQYF,TGTGCCACCAGCAGAGGGGACAACCAAGAGACCCAGTACTTC
-,TRBV6-6,TRBJ1-1,-,CASKGVGTEAFF,TGTGCCAGCAAGGGGGTTGGCACTGAAGCTTTCTTT
-,TRBV6-5,TRBJ1-1,-,CASKSVNTEAFF,TGTGCCAGCAAGTCGGTGAACACTGAAGCTTTCTTT
-,TRBV9,TRBJ2-1,-,CASSVVQTSEQFF,TGTGCCAGCAGCGTAGTCCAGACTAGTGAGCAGTTCTTC
-,TRBV5-1,TRBJ1-5,-,CASSLQGRGNQPQHF,TGCGCCAGCAGCTTGCAGGGCAGGGGCAATCAGCCCCAGCATTTT
-,TRBV7-9,TRBJ1-1,-,CASSLIVAGFEAFF,TGTGCCAGCAGCTTAATCGTGGCAGGGTTTGAAGCTTTCTTT
-,TRBV28,TRBJ1-6,-,CASSRTDNYNSPLHF,TGTGCCAGCAGTCGGACAGACAACTATAATTCACCCCTCCACTTT
TRBD1,TRBV7-2,TRBJ2-5,once,CASSFVTGVGETQYF,TGTGCCAGCAGCTTCGTGACAGGGGTCGGAGAGACCCAGTACTTC
-,TRBV11-2,TRBJ1-3,once,CATSLAGNTIYF,TGTGCCACCTCACTGGCTGGAAACACCATATATTTT
-,TRBV13,TRBJ2-1,-,CASSFVDNEQFF,TGTGCCAGCAGCTTTGTAGATAATGAGCAGTTCTTC
TRBD1,TRBV25-1,TRBJ2-3,-,CASSPANRGTDTQYF,TGTGCCAGCAGCCCCGCTAACAGGGGAACAGATACGCAGTATTTT
TRBD1,TRBV7-8,TRBJ1-1,-,CASSDYNRGNTEAFF,TGTGCCAGCAGCGACTACAACAGGGGGAACACTGAAGCTTTCTTT
-,TRBV2,TRBJ2-1,-,CASTGGAYNEQFF,TGTGCCAGCACAGGAGGGGCGTACAATGAGCAGTTCTTC
TRBD1,TRBV7-9,TRBJ1-3,-,CASSMGQGNTIYF,TGTGCCAGCAGCATGGGACAGGGAAACACCATATATTTT